One and the same sample provided the 22 T cell receptor beta chains below, sequenced in a study of OX40 agonist ivuxolimab in advanced cancers. This table comes from immunoSEQ multiplex PCR, and its TCRdb copy is limited to in-frame clones, with some not included. This sample yields fewer than 90,000 clones, of which approximately 86% are seen a single time; about 8.6% belongs to the top ten. Sequencing used CD4+ or CD8+ T cells sorted from blood, obtained in a trial of the OX40 agonist ivuxolimab. The receptors stem from an adult with an advanced solid tumor such as melanoma, head and neck, liver or kidney cancer.

This chain links TRBV5-6 with TRBJ2-3; D unclear. The V end lost 4 bases, the J end lost 3 bases, and 15 bases lay between the germline ends. This CDR3 comprises 15 residues. From germline, CDR1 is SGHDT and CDR2 YYEEEE. CDR3 bases: TGTGCCAGCAGCCCGAGAAAAGGTTTAACAGATACGCAGTATTTT. Amino acids: CASSPRKGLTDTQYF.

The CDR3 here is CASTTAGGTGELFF. The DNA of the CDR3 is TGTGCCAGTACCACGGCGGGGGGCACCGGGGAGCTGTTTTTT. The rearrangement links TRBV19 to TRBJ2-2, with TRBD2 matching over 8 bases. This CDR3 is built from 14 residues. CDR1 LNHDA and CDR2 SQIVND come from the germline V gene (reference sequence). V shed 7 bases and J 4 bases; nucleotides not matched to a gene: 5.

Written as DNA, the CDR3 is TGTGCCAGCTCACGTAGGGACAGTAGATACGAGCAGTACTTC. Translated: CASSRRDSRYEQYF. The chain links TRBV18 to TRBJ2-7; 7 positions agree with TRBD1. V lost 4 bases, J lost 4 bases, and 7 bases stayed unmatched. Germline lookup yields CDR1 KGHSH and CDR2 LQKENI. The length of the CDR3 is 14 residues.

The chain is built from TRBV6-5 and TRBJ1-4; D gene uncertain. This CDR3 contains 11 residues. Germline values: CDR1 MNHEY, CDR2 SVGAGI. V lost 5 bases, J lost 10 bases, and 8 bases lay in between. The CDR3 sequence: CASSMIGKLFF. The CDR3 nucleotides read TGTGCCAGCAGTATGATAGGAAAACTGTTTTTT.

CDR3 in amino acids: CASSTLIEQYF. CDR3 bases: TGTGCCAGCTCGACCTTGATCGAGCAGTACTTC. The chain couples TRBV6-1 to TRBJ2-7; D remains unclear. Trimming removed 8 bases from V and 6 bases from J, with 11 bases in between. Germline lookup yields CDR1 MNHNS and CDR2 SASEGT. The CDR3 runs to 11 residues.

The rearrangement joins TRBV7-9 to TRBJ2-4; perhaps TRBD1 as D (5 bases). The CDR3 has 16 amino acids. V shed 1 base and J shed 5 bases, with 15 bases lying between them. The germline gives CDR1 SEHNR, CDR2 FQNEAQ (reference sequence). CDR3 in amino acids: CASSLGLTERQNIQYF. The CDR3 bases are TGTGCCAGCAGCTTAGGGCTGACAGAGAGGCAAAACATTCAGTACTTC. Full variable domain (rest looked up from reference TRBV7-9 and TRBJ2-4): DTGVSQNPRHKITKRGQNVTFRCDPISEHNRLYWYRQTLGQGPEFLTYFQNEAQLEKSRLLSDRFSAERPKGSFSTLEIQRTEQGDSAMYLCASSLGLTERQNIQYFGAGTRLSVL.

This clone qualifies as medium-sized (0.01 to 0.1%). The genes are TRBV7-9 and TRBJ1-5, with a tentative D call TRBD1 (6 bases). V dropped 1 base and J dropped 2 bases, with 6 bases sitting between them. Germline V gene data show CDR1 as SEHNR and CDR2 as FQNEAQ (reference sequence). This CDR3 is built from 14 residues. CDR3 nucleotide sequence: TGTGCCAGCAGCTTAGACAGGGGCAATCAGCCCCAGCATTTT. Its protein product is CASSLDRGNQPQHF.

V is TRBV9 and J is TRBJ2-7; possibly TRBD1 for D (7 bases). The CDR3 loop spans 15 amino acids. V was cut by 0 bases and J by 7 bases, with 17 bases left in between. Germline values: CDR1 SGDLS, CDR2 YYNGEE. DNA of the CDR3: TGTGCCAGCAGCGTAGGAGGAGGGGGCGCCGGGGAGCAGTACTTC. Its protein is CASSVGGGGAGEQYF.

The V and J genes are TRBV5-1 and TRBJ1-4; 7 bases are shared with TRBD1. Per germline, CDR1 SGHRS and CDR2 YFSETQ. Trimming removed 4 bases from V and 5 bases from J; junction bases left unmatched: 8. CDR3 size: 15 residues. The CDR3, as DNA: TGCGCCAGCAGCCCAACAGGGGCGCCCAATGAAAAACTGTTTTTT. Amino acid sequence: CASSPTGAPNEKLFF.

V usage is TRBV6-5 and J usage is TRBJ2-1; 8 bases align to TRBD1. The CDR3 is made up of 16 amino acids. Germline-derived CDR1 and CDR2 are MNHEY and SVGAGI. J was trimmed by 3 bases and V by 2 bases; bases with no gene match: 6. CDR3: CASSYSQGANYNEQFF. CDR3 bases: TGTGCCAGCAGTTACAGTCAGGGGGCGAACTACAATGAGCAGTTCTTC.

The rearrangement joins TRBV5-1 to TRBJ1-6; 9 bases are shared with TRBD1. This CDR3 comprises 14 residues. In germline, CDR1 is SGHRS, CDR2 YFSETQ. Trimming at V came to 4 bases and at J to 6 bases, leaving 2 bases not matched to a gene. This CDR3 reads CASSEQGANSPLHF. CDR3 DNA sequence: TGCGCCAGCAGCGAACAGGGGGCTAATTCACCCCTCCACTTT.

The rearrangement links TRBV5-4 to TRBJ1-1, with D unresolved. The ends were cut back, 0 bases at V and 2 bases at J, with 8 bases in the middle. Germline lookup yields CDR1 SGHNT and CDR2 YYREEE (reference sequence). CDR3 size: 14 residues. CDR3 in amino acids: CASSLAPTNTEAFF. The CDR3 bases are TGTGCCAGCAGCTTGGCCCCAACCAACACTGAAGCTTTCTTT.

This chain links TRBV5-1 with TRBJ1-4, with D uncertain. Trimming pared 0 bases from V and 7 bases from J, leaving 13 bases between. Germline V gives CDR1 SGHRS, CDR2 YFSETQ. The CDR3 sequence is 15 residues long. The CDR3 DNA follows: TGCGCCAGCAGCTTGGGCAGGCTGCAAAGTGAAAAACTGTTTTTT. Translation: CASSLGRLQSEKLFF.

V usage is TRBV6-1 and J usage is TRBJ2-3; the D is unclear. This CDR3 region has 15 residues. Germline CDR1 and CDR2: MNHNS and SASEGT. Trimming pared 5 bases from V and 3 bases from J, leaving 15 bases between. The CDR3 DNA is TGTGCCAGCAGTCCGGACCCTCTTATGACAGATACGCAGTATTTT. As protein: CASSPDPLMTDTQYF.

The CDR3 DNA reads as TGTGCCAGTAGTACTCTGAGCTCCTACGAGCAGTACTTC. This encodes CASSTLSSYEQYF. The rearrangement uses TRBV19 and TRBJ2-5; no clear D gene. The last part of the DNA fits TRBJ2-7 better; the J call may be wrong. Germline CDR1 is LNHDA and CDR2 is SQIVND (reference sequence). This CDR3 comprises 13 residues.

J is TRBJ1-4 and V is TRBV9; 12 bases map to TRBD1. Trimming at V came to 6 bases and at J to 8 bases, leaving 8 bases not matched to a gene. Germline CDR1 is SGDLS and CDR2 is YYNGEE. The CDR3 consists of 15 residues. This CDR3 reads CASNVTGTGGEKLFF. CDR3 coding DNA: TGTGCCAGCAACGTTACCGGGACAGGGGGCGAAAAACTGTTTTTT.

This clone was counted only a few times. The chain has TRBV27 and TRBJ2-1, with D tentatively TRBD1 or TRBD2 (5 bases each). Trimming pared 4 bases from V and 6 bases from J, leaving 19 bases between. Germline V gene sequence: CDR1 MNHEY, CDR2 SMNVEV (reference sequence). This CDR3 has 16 amino acids. CDR3 sequence reads: CASSWGSKTLSNEQFF. The CDR3 region has the DNA TGTGCCAGCAGTTGGGGGAGTAAAACTTTATCCAATGAGCAGTTCTTC.

The gene calls are TRBV7-3 and TRBJ2-5; 10 bases align to TRBD1. V shed 2 bases, J shed 3 bases, and the junction held 3 bases outside the gene matches. Germline-derived CDR1 and CDR2 are SGHTA and FQGTGA. The CDR3 is 15 residues long. The CDR3 DNA reads as TGTGCCAGCAGCTTAGGGGGACAGGGGAAAGAGACCCAGTACTTC. Translated, it gives CASSLGGQGKETQYF. Looking up the rest from reference TRBV7-3 and TRBJ2-5 gives the full variable domain: GAGVSQTPSNKVTEKGKYVELRCDPISGHTALYWYRQSLGQGPEFLIYFQGTGAADDSGLPNDRFFAVRPEGSVSTLKIQRTERGDSAVYLCASSLGGQGKETQYFGPGTRLLVL.

The chain carries TRBV19 and TRBJ2-3; D unclear. Germline V lookup: CDR1 LNHDA, CDR2 SQIVND (reference sequence). The ends were cut back, 1 base at V and 5 bases at J, with 7 bases in the middle. The CDR3 sequence is 13 residues long. CDR3 sequence reads: CASSIGPGDTQYF. The CDR3 bases are TGTGCCAGTAGTATAGGCCCAGGAGATACGCAGTATTTT.

The chain couples TRBV25-1 to TRBJ2-5; D may be TRBD2 (5 bases). The V gene lost 6 bases and the J gene lost 4 bases, with 9 bases spanning the gap. In germline, CDR1 is MGHDK, CDR2 SYGVNS. This CDR3 comprises 12 residues. CDR3 nucleotide sequence: TGTGCCAGCAGCACAAGCGGAGAGACCCAGTACTTC. It codes for CASSTSGETQYF.

The chain has TRBV7-3 and TRBJ2-1; 8 bases are a match to TRBD2. J was trimmed by 4 bases and V by 5 bases; bases with no gene match: 10. Germline lookup yields CDR1 SGHTA and CDR2 FQGTGA. CDR3 length: 16 residues. This CDR3 is CASSPGSSGQYNEQFF. CDR3 DNA: TGTGCCAGCAGCCCTGGGTCTAGCGGGCAATACAATGAGCAGTTCTTC. Looking up the rest from reference TRBV7-3 and TRBJ2-1 gives the full variable domain: GAGVSQTPSNKVTEKGKYVELRCDPISGHTALYWYRQSLGQGPEFLIYFQGTGAADDSGLPNDRFFAVRPEGSVSTLKIQRTERGDSAVYLCASSPGSSGQYNEQFFGPGTRLTVL.

The V call is TRBV9, the J call TRBJ1-3; D call uncertain. The germline gives CDR1 SGDLS, CDR2 YYNGEE. V gave up 0 bases and J gave up 0 bases, with 10 bases separating them. This CDR3 comprises 16 residues. CDR3: CASSVVGESSGNTIYF. CDR3 coding DNA: TGTGCCAGCAGCGTAGTTGGAGAGAGCTCTGGAAACACCATATATTTT.